This TCR beta chain is drawn from a study of shared clonotypes between healthy human individuals. Whole-study context: Three plates each covered CD4 naive and memory; CD8 naive two, CD8 memory one.

Assay used: immunoSEQ multiplex PCR; TCRdb lists only in-frame clones, some missing. The data show 800,000 to 1,200,000 clones, with approximately 80% seen just once and about 0.52% held by the top ten. Germline V gene data show CDR1 as SGHTA and CDR2 as FQGNSA. Trimming removed 5 bases at V and 0 bases at J, with 9 bases between. The CDR3 consists of 14 residues. Each sample came from a Caucasian adult donor living in Nashville, Tennessee. Findings of the study overall: Among a few donors, roughly 5% of naive CD4 clonotypes were found in common.

Remarks on this clone: The antigen remains undetermined. Other DNA sequences in this specimen translate into the identical CDR3.

The sequence was obtained from a young man in good health. Some clones in this sample may be carry-over from other donors' samples. Input material: memory CD4+ T cells from PBMCs. Subset meaning: CD45RA-negative fraction. V is TRBV7-2 and J is TRBJ2-3, with D perhaps being TRBD1 or TRBD2 (5 bases each). The CDR3: CASSPGTSTDTQYF. The CDR3 coding sequence is TGTGCCAGCAGCCCCGGGACGAGCACAGATACGCAGTATTTT.